This record concerns one TCR beta chain sequence. The clone's antigen remains unknown. For this receptor, the gene names and germline sequences are taken from the mouse. Read data end 4 residues before the CDR3 end; the end is taken from the germline J gene. Libraries were made using the immunoSEQ multiplex PCR assay. For TCR sequencing, RNA was extracted from every sample and reverse transcribed into cDNA to serve as template. First-strand cDNA was synthesized using SuperScript III with a 2:1 mix of oligo-dT and random hexamers. Amplification bias was assessed with a synthetic immune receptor repertoire, and residual bias was removed computationally. Sequencing of the libraries was done on Illumina HiSeq using 60 bp reads that spanned the CDR3 and were read from J toward V. In the source study's methods: Raw reads were preprocessed to remove errors, and CDR3 was defined by IMGT conventions from the conserved cysteine to phenylalanine. Clonality was calculated as 1 minus Shannon entropy normalized by log2 of the number of productive unique TCRs. Whether scalp clones were CD4 or CD8 was inferred by matching scalp TCRbeta sequences against CD4 and CD8 repertoires sorted from blood. In TCRdb, the immuneACCESS table is reduced to in-frame sequences with V and J assigned. These tables do not hold every clone; where another copy was compared, an unresolved V gene accounts for under half, and the others remain unexplained. From that table come the V and J calls and clone size; the DNA was used to work out D and trimming. The sample features some 110,000 clones, and none is a singleton. The ten biggest clones cover about 18% of the sample.

The sample belongs to a study of CD8+ T cells in alopecia areata (dated 2018 in TCRdb). With respect to the entire study: Skin from C3H/HeJ donors with spontaneous alopecia (about 6-13 months old) was grafted onto female C3H/HeJ recipients that were roughly 7-11 weeks old. To study T cell clonal expansion in alopecia areata, the researchers applied high-throughput TCRbeta sequencing to both the C3H/HeJ mouse model and human patients. On the human side, TCRbeta sequencing was run on scalp tissue and on sorted CD4+ and CD8+ peripheral blood T cells from healthy controls and from alopecia areata patients with either patchy or totalis/universalis disease. Scalp clonality was compared among normal scalp (n=4), patchy alopecia areata scalp (n=8), and alopecia totalis/universalis scalp (n=8). RNA was extracted with the PAXgene miRNA kit for fixed scalp, the miRNeasy kit for PBMCs, and the RNeasy kit for mouse skin. immunoSEQ multiplex PCR using 35 Vbeta forward primers and 13 Jbeta reverse primers was used to amplify TCRbeta CDR3 regions. The full study reports these points: Unlike mouse skin, where gammadelta T cells dominate, normal human skin contains resident alphabeta T cells that get sequenced too, which complicates analysis of the scalp TCR repertoire. Shared TCR sequences between patients were less evident than in mice, which may be partly attributable to HLA diversity in the patient population. Lesional scalp, especially in alopecia totalis/universalis, showed higher clonality and more expanded CD8+ clones than normal scalp, suggesting antigenic drive.

The CDR3 runs 14 residues from the cysteine to the phenylalanine. Part of the CDR3 DNA is given, 30 bases translated from base 1. CDR1 NSQYPW and CDR2 LRSPGD are derived from the germline V gene (reference sequence). The clonotype was recovered from a C3H/HeJ mouse with alopecia areata. With respect to MHC, this strain carries the haplotype H2-k. Material for sequencing was lesional skin. The chain is assembled from TRBV1 and TRBJ2-7; the central 7 bases match TRBD1. The CDR3 in this case is CTCSARGTGDEQYF. The CDR3 bases that were read are TGCACCTGCAGTGCAAGGGGTACAGGGGAT.